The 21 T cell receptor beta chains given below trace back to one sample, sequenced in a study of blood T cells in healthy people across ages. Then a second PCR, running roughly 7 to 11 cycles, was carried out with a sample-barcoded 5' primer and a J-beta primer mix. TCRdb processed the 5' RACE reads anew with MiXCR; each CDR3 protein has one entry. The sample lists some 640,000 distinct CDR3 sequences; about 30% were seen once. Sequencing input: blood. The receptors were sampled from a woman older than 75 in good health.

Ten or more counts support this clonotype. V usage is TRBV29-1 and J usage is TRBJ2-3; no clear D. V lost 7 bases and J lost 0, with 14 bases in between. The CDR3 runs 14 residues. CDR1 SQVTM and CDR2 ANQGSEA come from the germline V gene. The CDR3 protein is CSAQLRSSTDTQYF. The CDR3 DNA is TGCAGCGCCCAACTCAGATCTAGCACAGATACGCAGTATTTT.

DNA for the CDR3: TGTGCCAGCAGCTCGCGGGGGACACCGGGAATGAACACTGAAGCTTTCTTT. The encoded protein is CASSSRGTPGMNTEAFF. The chain has TRBV5-6 and TRBJ1-1; maybe TRBD1 (6 bases). Germline V lookup: CDR1 SGHDT, CDR2 YYEEEE. Trimming cost V 3 bases and J 0 bases, with 18 bases left between them. The CDR3 is 17 residues long.

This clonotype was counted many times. CDR3 sequence reads: CSARTSGGAGAYNEQFF. The CDR3 nucleotides read TGCAGTGCTAGGACTAGCGGGGGGGCCGGGGCCTACAATGAGCAGTTCTTC. The chain uses TRBV20-1 and TRBJ2-1, with 14 bases that match TRBD2. The CDR3 runs 17 residues. CDR1 and CDR2 from the germline V gene are DFQATT and SNEGSKA (reference sequence). V lost 3 bases, J lost 2 bases, and 6 bases stayed unmatched.

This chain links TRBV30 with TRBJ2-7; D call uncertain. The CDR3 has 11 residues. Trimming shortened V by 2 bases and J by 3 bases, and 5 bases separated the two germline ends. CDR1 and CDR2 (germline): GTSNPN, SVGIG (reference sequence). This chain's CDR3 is CAWSRNYEQYF. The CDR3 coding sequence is TGTGCCTGGAGTAGGAACTACGAGCAGTACTTC.

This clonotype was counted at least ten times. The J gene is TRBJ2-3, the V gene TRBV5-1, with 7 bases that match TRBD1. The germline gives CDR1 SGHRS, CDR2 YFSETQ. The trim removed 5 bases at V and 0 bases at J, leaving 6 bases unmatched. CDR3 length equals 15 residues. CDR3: CASSRDRPSTDTQYF. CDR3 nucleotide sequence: TGCGCCAGCAGTAGGGACAGACCAAGCACAGATACGCAGTATTTT.

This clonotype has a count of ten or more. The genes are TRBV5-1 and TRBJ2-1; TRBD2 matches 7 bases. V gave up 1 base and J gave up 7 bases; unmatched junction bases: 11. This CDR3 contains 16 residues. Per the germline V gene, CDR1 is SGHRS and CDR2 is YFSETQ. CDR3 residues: CASSLTLADFWNEQFF. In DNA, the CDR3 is TGCGCCAGCAGCTTGACTCTAGCGGACTTTTGGAATGAGCAGTTCTTC.

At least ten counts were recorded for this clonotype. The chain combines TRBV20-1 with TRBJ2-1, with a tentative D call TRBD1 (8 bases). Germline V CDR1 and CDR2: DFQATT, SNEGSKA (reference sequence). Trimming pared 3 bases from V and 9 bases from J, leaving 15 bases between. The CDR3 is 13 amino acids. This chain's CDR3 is CSARRQGRGEQFF. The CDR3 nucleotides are TGCAGTGCTAGGCGACAGGGGAGGGGTGAGCAGTTCTTC.

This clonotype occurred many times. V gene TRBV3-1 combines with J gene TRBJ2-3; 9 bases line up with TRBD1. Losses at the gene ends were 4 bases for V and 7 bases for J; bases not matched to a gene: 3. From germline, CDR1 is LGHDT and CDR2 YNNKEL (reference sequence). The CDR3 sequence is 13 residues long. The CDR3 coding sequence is TGTGCCAGCAGCCCTGGACAGGGGAATACGCAGTATTTT. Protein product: CASSPGQGNTQYF.

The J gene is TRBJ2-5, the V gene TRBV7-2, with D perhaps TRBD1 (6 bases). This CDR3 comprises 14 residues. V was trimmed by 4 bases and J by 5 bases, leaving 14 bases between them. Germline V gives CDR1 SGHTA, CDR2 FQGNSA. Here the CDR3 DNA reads TGTGCCAGCAGCTACAACAGGGTTCCGGAGACCCAGTACTTC. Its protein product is CASSYNRVPETQYF.

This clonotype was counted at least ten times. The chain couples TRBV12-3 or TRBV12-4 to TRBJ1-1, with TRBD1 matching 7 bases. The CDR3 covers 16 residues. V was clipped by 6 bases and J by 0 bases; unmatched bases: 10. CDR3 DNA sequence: TGTGCCAGCAGGAACAAGGGACAGCACATGAACACTGAAGCTTTCTTT. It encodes CASRNKGQHMNTEAFF.

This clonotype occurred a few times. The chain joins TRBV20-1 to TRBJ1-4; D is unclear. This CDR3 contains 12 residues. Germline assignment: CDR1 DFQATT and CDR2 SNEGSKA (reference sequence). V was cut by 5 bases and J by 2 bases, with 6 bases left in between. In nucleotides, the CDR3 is TGCAGTGCTCCGGGGACTAATGAAAAACTGTTTTTT. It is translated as CSAPGTNEKLFF.

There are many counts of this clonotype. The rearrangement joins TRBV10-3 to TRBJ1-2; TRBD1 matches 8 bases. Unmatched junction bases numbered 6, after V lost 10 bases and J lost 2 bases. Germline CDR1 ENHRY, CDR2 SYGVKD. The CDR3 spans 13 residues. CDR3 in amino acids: CATTDRANYGYTF. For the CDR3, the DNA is TGTGCCACAACGGACAGGGCCAACTATGGCTACACCTTC.

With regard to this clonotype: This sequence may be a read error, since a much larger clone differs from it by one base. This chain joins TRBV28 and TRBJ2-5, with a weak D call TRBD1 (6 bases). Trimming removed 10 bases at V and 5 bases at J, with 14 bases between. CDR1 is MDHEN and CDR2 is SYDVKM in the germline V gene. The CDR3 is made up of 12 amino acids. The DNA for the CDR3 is TGTGCCACTAGCCCAGGGGTGGAGACCCAGTACTTC. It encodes CATSPGVETQYF.

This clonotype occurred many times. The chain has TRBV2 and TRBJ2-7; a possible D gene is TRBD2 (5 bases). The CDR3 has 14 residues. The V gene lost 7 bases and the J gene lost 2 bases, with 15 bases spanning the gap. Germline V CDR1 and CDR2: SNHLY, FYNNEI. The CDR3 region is CASNPRPGTYEQYF. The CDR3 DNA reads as TGTGCCAGCAACCCGAGGCCGGGAACCTACGAGCAGTACTTC.

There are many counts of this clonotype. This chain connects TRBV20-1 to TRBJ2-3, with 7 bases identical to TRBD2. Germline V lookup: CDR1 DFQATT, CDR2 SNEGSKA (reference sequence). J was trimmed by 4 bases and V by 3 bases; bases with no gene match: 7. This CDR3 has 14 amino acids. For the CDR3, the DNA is TGCAGTGCTAGGAGGACTAGGAGGGCAGATACGCAGTATTTT. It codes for CSARRTRRADTQYF.

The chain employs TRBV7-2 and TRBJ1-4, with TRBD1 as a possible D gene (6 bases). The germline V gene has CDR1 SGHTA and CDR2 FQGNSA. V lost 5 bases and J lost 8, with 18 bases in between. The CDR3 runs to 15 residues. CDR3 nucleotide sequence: TGTGCCAGCAGCCCAGGGGACGCGGGAAGAGAAAAACTGTTTTTT. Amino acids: CASSPGDAGREKLFF. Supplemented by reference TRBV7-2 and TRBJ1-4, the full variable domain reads GAGVSQSPSNKVTEKGKDVELRCDPISGHTALYWYRQSLGQGLEFLIYFQGNSAPDKSGLPSDRFSAERTGGSVSTLTIQRTQQEDSAVYLCASSPGDAGREKLFFGSGTQLSVL.

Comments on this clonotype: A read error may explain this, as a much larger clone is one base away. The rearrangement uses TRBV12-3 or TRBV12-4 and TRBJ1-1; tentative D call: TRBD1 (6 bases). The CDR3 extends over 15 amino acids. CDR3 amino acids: CAGSLPTGTFPQAFF. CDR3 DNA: TGTGCCGGCAGTTTACCCACCGGGACATTCCCCCAAGCTTTCTTT.

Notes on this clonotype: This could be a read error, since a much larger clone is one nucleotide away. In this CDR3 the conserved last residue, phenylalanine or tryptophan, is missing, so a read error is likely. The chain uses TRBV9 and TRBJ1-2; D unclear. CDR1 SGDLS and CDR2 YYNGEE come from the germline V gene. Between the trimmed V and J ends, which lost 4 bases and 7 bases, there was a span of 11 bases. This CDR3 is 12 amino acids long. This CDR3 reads CASSRVKVGYTC. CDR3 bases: TGTGCCAGCAGCCGGGTTAAGGTTGGCTACACCTGC.

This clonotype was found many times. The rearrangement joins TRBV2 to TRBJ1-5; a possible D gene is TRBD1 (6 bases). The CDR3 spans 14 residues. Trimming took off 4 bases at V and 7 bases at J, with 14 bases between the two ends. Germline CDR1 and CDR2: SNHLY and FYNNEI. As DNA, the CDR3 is TGTGCCAGCAGTGTCGGAACAGGGTTACAGCCCCAGCATTTT. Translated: CASSVGTGLQPQHF.

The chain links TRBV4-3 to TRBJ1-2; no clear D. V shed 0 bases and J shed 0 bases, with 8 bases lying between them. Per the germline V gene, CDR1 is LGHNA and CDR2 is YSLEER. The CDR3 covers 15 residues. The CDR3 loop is CASSQEARANYGYTF. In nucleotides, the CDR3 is TGCGCCAGCAGCCAAGAGGCAAGAGCTAACTATGGCTACACCTTC.

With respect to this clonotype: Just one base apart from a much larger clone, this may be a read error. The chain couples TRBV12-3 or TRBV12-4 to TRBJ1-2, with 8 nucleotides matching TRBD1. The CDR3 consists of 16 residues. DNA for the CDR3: TGTGCCAGCAGTAGACAGGGGTTTGGGGAAAACTATGGCTACATCTTC. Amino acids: CASSRQGFGENYGYIF.